The 27 T cell receptor beta chains given below trace back to one sample, sequenced in a study of monozygotic twins with inflammatory bowel disease. No DNA is given; TCRdb re-called the 5' RACE reads and lists each CDR3 protein once. This repertoire includes 300,000 to 350,000 distinct CDR3 sequences. The sequenced sample was blood. The source of these receptors is a human donor with ulcerative colitis or Crohn's disease, or a healthy co-twin of an affected twin (not recorded which).

The chain links TRBV15 to TRBJ1-4; without DNA, the TCRdb call of TRBD1 cannot be checked. The CDR3 totals 12 residues. Germline V CDR1 and CDR2: LNHNV, YYDKDF (reference sequence). CDR3 region: CATSRTGEKLFF.

This rearrangement joins TRBV30 to TRBJ1-3. CDR3 size: 15 residues. The germline CDR1 and CDR2 sequences are GTSNPN and SVGIG (reference sequence). CDR3 residues: CAWSRLGSSGNTIYF.

The rearrangement links TRBV10-3 to TRBJ1-1. Germline CDR1 ENHRY, CDR2 SYGVKD. The CDR3 covers 13 residues. The CDR3 spells CAISESARPEAFF.

V is TRBV20-1 and J is TRBJ2-5; with no DNA, the TCRdb D assignment of TRBD1 cannot be verified. This CDR3 is 11 amino acids long. The germline gives CDR1 DFQATT, CDR2 SNEGSKA (reference sequence). The CDR3 spells CSANRGETQYF.

The rearrangement joins TRBV7-9 to TRBJ2-5. The CDR3 spans 12 residues. From germline, CDR1 is SEHNR and CDR2 FQNEAQ (reference sequence). The CDR3: CASSAAQETQYF.

The chain uses TRBV5-6 and TRBJ2-1. There are 15 residues in the CDR3. Per the germline V gene, CDR1 is SGHDT and CDR2 is YYEEEE. Here the CDR3 reads CASSFELHAYNEQFF.

The chain combines TRBV7-9 with TRBJ2-3. In germline, CDR1 is SEHNR, CDR2 FQNEAQ (reference sequence). The CDR3 sequence is 14 residues long. The CDR3 here is CASSLSGATDTQYF.

The genes are TRBV20-1 and TRBJ1-1. CDR3 length equals 13 residues. Germline loops: CDR1 DFQATT, CDR2 SNEGSKA (reference sequence). The CDR3: CSARRAENTEAFF.

The rearrangement joins TRBV3-1 to TRBJ1-1; absent DNA, TCRdb's TRBD1 call cannot be checked. The CDR3 sequence is 17 residues long. CDR1 LGHDT and CDR2 YNNKEL come from the germline V gene (reference sequence). The chain's CDR3 is CASSPPTLQGLNTEAFF. Supplemented by reference TRBV3-1 and TRBJ1-1, the full variable domain reads DTAVSQTPKYLVTQMGNDKSIKCEQNLGHDTMYWYKQDSKKFLKIMFSYNNKELIINETVPNRFSPKSPDKAHLNLHINSLELGDSAVYFCASSPPTLQGLNTEAFFGQGTRLTVV.

The chain joins TRBV5-4 to TRBJ2-3. The CDR3 totals 13 residues. Germline lookup yields CDR1 SGHNT and CDR2 YYREEE (reference sequence). The CDR3 is CASMFGGTDTQYF.

The chain joins TRBV19 to TRBJ1-5; absent DNA, TCRdb's TRBD1 call cannot be checked. This CDR3 is built from 17 residues. CDR1 LNHDA and CDR2 SQIVND come from the germline V gene (reference sequence). The CDR3 loop reads CASRMGFGGYSDQPQHF. The whole variable domain, remainder taken from reference TRBV19 and TRBJ1-5, is DGGITQSPKYLFRKEGQNVTLSCEQNLNHDAMYWYRQDPGQGLRLIYYSQIVNDFQKGDIAEGYSVSREKKESFPLTVTSAQKNPTAFYLCASRMGFGGYSDQPQHFGDGTRLSIL.

The chain employs TRBV6-2 or TRBV6-3 and TRBJ2-6. The CDR3 is 15 amino acids. Germline V CDR1 and CDR2: MNHEY, SVGEGT. CDR3 region: CASSYTASGANVLTF.

This rearrangement joins TRBV15 to TRBJ2-1; TCRdb proposes TRBD1, but this gene call is untestable without DNA. This CDR3 region has 15 residues. Germline CDR1 reads LNHNV; CDR2 reads YYDKDF (reference sequence). CDR3 sequence: CATSRDPGEGHEQFF.

The chain employs TRBV7-9 and TRBJ2-2; TCRdb calls TRBD1, which cannot be checked without DNA. The CDR3 is 17 amino acids. CDR1 is SEHNR, CDR2 FQNEAQ, per germline (reference sequence). The CDR3 reads CASSSIGGTVNTGELFF.

V gene TRBV7-8 combines with J gene TRBJ1-2; TCRdb picks TRBD1, but there is no DNA to check that call. CDR3 length equals 15 residues. Germline V lookup: CDR1 SGHVS, CDR2 FQNEAQ. The CDR3 is CASSTARDRVGGYTF.

J is TRBJ2-7 and V is TRBV5-1; TCRdb indicates TRBD1, and absent DNA this call remains unverified. The CDR3 is made up of 15 amino acids. Per germline, CDR1 SGHRS and CDR2 YFSETQ. CDR3 loop: CASSYRDRGTYEQYF.

The rearrangement uses TRBV27 and TRBJ2-3; the TCRdb call, TRBD1, lacks DNA for checking. CDR1 is MNHEY and CDR2 is SMNVEV in the germline V gene (reference sequence). The CDR3 is 13 amino acids. The CDR3 reads CASTFRGSDTQYF.

This sequence joins TRBV7-8 and TRBJ2-7. Germline V gene data show CDR1 as SGHVS and CDR2 as FQNEAQ. This CDR3 is built from 14 residues. This CDR3 reads CASSLVRGIEEQYF.

J is TRBJ2-1 and V is TRBV7-9; TCRdb returns TRBD2, unconfirmable since there is no DNA. In germline, CDR1 is SEHNR, CDR2 FQNEAQ (reference sequence). The CDR3 sequence is 15 residues long. This chain's CDR3 is CASSLGGLAYNEQFF.

V is TRBV25-1 and J is TRBJ1-4; TCRdb calls TRBD1, which cannot be checked without DNA. The CDR3 is made up of 17 amino acids. The V gene's germline CDR1 is MGHDK and CDR2 SYGVNS. CDR3 protein: CASSEYSTLDPNEKLFF. Looking up the rest from reference TRBV25-1 and TRBJ1-4 gives the full variable domain: EADIYQTPRYLVIGTGKKITLECSQTMGHDKMYWYQQDPGMELHLIHYSYGVNSTEKGDLSSESTVSRIRTEHFPLTLESARPSHTSQYLCASSEYSTLDPNEKLFFGSGTQLSVL.

V is TRBV4-3 and J is TRBJ2-3. This CDR3 is built from 15 residues. Germline CDR1 reads LGHNA; CDR2 reads YSLEER. CDR3 loop: CASSQLTQGTDTQYF.

The V gene is TRBV5-1, the J gene TRBJ2-7. CDR3 length equals 13 residues. The germline CDR1 and CDR2 sequences are SGHRS and YFSETQ. This CDR3 reads CASKEVGSYEQYF.

The rearrangement joins TRBV6-5 to TRBJ2-6; the TCRdb call, TRBD1, lacks DNA for checking. CDR3 length equals 17 residues. Per germline, CDR1 MNHEY and CDR2 SVGAGI. The CDR3: CASSYRTGGSGANVLTF.

The genes are TRBV19 and TRBJ1-5; checking the TCRdb D call of TRBD1 is not possible without DNA. Germline V lookup: CDR1 LNHDA, CDR2 SQIVND (reference sequence). There are 15 residues in the CDR3. CDR3 protein: CASRISTGVGQPQHF. Combining the CDR3 with reference TRBV19 and TRBJ1-5 gives the whole variable domain DGGITQSPKYLFRKEGQNVTLSCEQNLNHDAMYWYRQDPGQGLRLIYYSQIVNDFQKGDIAEGYSVSREKKESFPLTVTSAQKNPTAFYLCASRISTGVGQPQHFGDGTRLSIL.

The chain is built from TRBV5-1 and TRBJ1-4; TCRdb returns TRBD1, unconfirmable since there is no DNA. This CDR3 region has 13 residues. From germline, CDR1 is SGHRS and CDR2 YFSETQ. CDR3 in amino acids: CASNKQGDEKLFF. Combining the CDR3 with reference TRBV5-1 and TRBJ1-4 gives the whole variable domain KAGVTQTPRYLIKTRGQQVTLSCSPISGHRSVSWYQQTPGQGLQFLFEYFSETQRNKGNFPGRFSGRQFSNSRSEMNVSTLELGDSALYLCASNKQGDEKLFFGSGTQLSVL.

The chain has TRBV7-9 and TRBJ1-4; TCRdb lists TRBD1, though no DNA is available to test this call. Germline V gene lookup returns CDR1 SEHNR and CDR2 FQNEAQ (reference sequence). The CDR3 spans 14 residues. The CDR3 protein is CASALGTENEKLFF.

The chain is built from TRBV10-3 and TRBJ2-3. This CDR3 contains 13 residues. The germline CDR1 and CDR2 sequences are ENHRY and SYGVKD. The CDR3 loop is CATASVSTDTQYF.